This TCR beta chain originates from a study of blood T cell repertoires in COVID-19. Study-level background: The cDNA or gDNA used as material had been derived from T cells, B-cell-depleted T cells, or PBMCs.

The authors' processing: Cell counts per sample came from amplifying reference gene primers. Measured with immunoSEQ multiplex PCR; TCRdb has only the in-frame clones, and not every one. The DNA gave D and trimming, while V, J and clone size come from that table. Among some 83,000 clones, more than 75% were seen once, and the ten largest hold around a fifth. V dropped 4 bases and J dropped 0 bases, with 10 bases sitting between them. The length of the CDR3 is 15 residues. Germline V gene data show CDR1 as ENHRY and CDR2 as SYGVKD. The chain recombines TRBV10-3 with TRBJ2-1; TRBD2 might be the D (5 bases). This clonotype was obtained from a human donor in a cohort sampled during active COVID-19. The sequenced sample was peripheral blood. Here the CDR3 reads CAISAPGYSYNEQFF. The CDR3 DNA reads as TGTGCCATCAGTGCTCCGGGGTACTCCTACAATGAGCAGTTCTTC.